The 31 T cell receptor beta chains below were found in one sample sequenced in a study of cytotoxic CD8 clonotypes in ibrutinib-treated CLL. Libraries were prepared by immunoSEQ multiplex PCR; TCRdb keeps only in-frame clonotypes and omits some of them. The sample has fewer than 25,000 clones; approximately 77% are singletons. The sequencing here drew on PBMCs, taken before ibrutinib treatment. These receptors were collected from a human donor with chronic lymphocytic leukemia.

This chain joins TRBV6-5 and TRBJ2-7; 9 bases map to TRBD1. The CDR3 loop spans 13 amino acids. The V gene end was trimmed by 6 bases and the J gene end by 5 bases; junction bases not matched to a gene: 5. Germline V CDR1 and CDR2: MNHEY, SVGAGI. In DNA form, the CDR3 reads TGTGCCAGCAGCCACCGACAGGGGGACGAGCAGTACTTC. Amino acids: CASSHRQGDEQYF.

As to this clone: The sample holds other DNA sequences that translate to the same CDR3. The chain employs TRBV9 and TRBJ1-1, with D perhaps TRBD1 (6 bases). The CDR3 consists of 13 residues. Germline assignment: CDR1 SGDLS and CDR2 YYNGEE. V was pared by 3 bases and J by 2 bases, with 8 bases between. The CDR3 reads CASSGTVNTEAFF. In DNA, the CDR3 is TGTGCCAGCAGCGGGACAGTCAACACTGAAGCTTTCTTT.

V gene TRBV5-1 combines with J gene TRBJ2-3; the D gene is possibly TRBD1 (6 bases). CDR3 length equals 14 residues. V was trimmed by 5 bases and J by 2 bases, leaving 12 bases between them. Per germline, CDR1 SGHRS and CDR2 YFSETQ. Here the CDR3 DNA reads TGCGCCAGCAGGTTACAGGGATCCACAGATACGCAGTATTTT. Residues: CASRLQGSTDTQYF.

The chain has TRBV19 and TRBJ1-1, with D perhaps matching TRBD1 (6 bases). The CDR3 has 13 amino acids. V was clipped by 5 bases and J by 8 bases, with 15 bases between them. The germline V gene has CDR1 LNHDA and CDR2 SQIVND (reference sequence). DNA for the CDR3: TGTGCCAGTAGTTTGATGACAGGTTCCGAAGCTTTCTTT. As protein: CASSLMTGSEAFF.

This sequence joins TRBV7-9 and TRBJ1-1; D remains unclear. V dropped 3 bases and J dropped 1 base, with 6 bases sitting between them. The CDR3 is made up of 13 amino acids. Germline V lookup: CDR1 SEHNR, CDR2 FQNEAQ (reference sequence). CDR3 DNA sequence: TGTGCCAGCAGCTTGGGGTGGAACACTGAAGCTTTCTTT. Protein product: CASSLGWNTEAFF.

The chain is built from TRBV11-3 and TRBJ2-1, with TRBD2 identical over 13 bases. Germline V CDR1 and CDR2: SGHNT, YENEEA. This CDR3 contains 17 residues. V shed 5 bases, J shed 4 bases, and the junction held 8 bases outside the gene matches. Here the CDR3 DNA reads TGTGCCAGCAGCCCAAGGACTAGCGGGAGATTATACAATGAGCAGTTCTTC. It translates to CASSPRTSGRLYNEQFF.

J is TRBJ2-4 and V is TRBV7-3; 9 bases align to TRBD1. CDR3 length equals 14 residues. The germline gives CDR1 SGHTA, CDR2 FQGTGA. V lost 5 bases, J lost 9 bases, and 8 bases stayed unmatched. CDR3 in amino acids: CASSTQGAMGIQYF. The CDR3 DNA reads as TGTGCCAGCAGCACACAGGGGGCGATGGGCATTCAGTACTTC.

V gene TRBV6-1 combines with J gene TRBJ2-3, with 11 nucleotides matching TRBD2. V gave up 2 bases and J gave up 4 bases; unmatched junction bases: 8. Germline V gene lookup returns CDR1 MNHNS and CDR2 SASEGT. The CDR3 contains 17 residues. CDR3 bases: TGTGCCAGCAGTGAACGGTTTCTAGCGGGAGGACCAGATACGCAGTATTTT. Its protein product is CASSERFLAGGPDTQYF.

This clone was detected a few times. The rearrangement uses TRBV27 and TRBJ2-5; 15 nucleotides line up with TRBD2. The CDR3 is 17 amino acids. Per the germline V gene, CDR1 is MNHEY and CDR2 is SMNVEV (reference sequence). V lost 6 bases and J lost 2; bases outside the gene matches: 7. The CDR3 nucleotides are TGTGCCAGCAGCTATTTAGGACTAGCGGGAGGGCAAGAGACCCAGTACTTC. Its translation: CASSYLGLAGGQETQYF.

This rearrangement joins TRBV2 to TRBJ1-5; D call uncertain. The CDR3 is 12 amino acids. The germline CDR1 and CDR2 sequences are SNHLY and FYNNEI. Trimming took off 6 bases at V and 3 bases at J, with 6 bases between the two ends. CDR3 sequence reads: CASRRDNQPQHF. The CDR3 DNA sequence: TGTGCCAGCAGGAGGGACAATCAGCCCCAGCATTTT.

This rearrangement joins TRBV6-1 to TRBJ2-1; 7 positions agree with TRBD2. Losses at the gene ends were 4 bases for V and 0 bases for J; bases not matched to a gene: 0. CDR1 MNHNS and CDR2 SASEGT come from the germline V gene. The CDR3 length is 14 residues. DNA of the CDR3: TGTGCCAGCAGTGGGACTAGCTCCTACAATGAGCAGTTCTTC. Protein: CASSGTSSYNEQFF.

CDR3 protein: CASRGQESYEQYF. The CDR3 DNA follows: TGTGCCAGCAGGGGCCAGGAGTCCTACGAGCAGTACTTC. The V call is TRBV2, the J call TRBJ2-7; D uncertain. Between the trimmed V and J ends, which lost 6 bases and 1 base, there was a span of 10 bases. The length of the CDR3 is 13 residues. CDR1 is SNHLY and CDR2 is FYNNEI in the germline V gene.

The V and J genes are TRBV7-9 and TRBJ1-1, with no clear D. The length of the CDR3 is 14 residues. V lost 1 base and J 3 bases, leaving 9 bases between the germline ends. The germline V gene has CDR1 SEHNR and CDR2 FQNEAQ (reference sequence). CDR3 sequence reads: CASSLVGSYTEAFF. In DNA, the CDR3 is TGTGCCAGCAGCTTAGTAGGGTCATACACTGAAGCTTTCTTT. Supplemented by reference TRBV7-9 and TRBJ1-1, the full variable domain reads DTGVSQNPRHKITKRGQNVTFRCDPISEHNRLYWYRQTLGQGPEFLTYFQNEAQLEKSRLLSDRFSAERPKGSFSTLEIQRTEQGDSAMYLCASSLVGSYTEAFFGQGTRLTVV.

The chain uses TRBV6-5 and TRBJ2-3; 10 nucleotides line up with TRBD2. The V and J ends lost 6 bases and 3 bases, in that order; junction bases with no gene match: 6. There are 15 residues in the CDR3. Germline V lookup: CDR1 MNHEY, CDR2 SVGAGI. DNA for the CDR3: TGTGCCAGCAGCCAAACTAGCGGGGTTACAGATACGCAGTATTTT. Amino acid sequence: CASSQTSGVTDTQYF.

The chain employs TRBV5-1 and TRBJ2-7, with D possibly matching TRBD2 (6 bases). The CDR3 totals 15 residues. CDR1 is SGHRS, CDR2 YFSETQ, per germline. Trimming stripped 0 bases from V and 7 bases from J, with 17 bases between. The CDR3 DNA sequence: TGCGCCAGCAGCTTGGGGGGAGGTCCCCTGGGGGAGCAGTACTTC. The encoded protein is CASSLGGGPLGEQYF.

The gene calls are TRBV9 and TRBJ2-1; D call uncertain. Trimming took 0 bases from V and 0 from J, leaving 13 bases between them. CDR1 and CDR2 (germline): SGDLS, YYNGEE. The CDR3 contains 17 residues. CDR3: CASSVEPWASSYNEQFF. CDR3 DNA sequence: TGTGCCAGCAGCGTAGAGCCGTGGGCGAGCTCCTACAATGAGCAGTTCTTC.

The DNA for the CDR3 is TGCGCCAGCAGCTTGGGCATCACAGATACGCAGTATTTT. Protein: CASSLGITDTQYF. The chain uses TRBV5-1 and TRBJ2-3; D is unresolved. CDR3 size: 13 residues. Trimming removed 0 bases at V and 2 bases at J, with 4 bases between. Per the germline V gene, CDR1 is SGHRS and CDR2 is YFSETQ.

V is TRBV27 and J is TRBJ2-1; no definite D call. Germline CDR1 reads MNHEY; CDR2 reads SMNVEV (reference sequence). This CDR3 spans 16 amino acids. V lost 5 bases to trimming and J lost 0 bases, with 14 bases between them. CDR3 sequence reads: CASSQLLESSYNEQFF. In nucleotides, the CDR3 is TGTGCCAGCAGTCAATTACTGGAAAGCTCCTACAATGAGCAGTTCTTC.

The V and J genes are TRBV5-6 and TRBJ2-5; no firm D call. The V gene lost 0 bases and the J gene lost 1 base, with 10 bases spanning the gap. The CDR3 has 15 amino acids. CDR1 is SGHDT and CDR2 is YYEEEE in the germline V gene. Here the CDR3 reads CASSLGFGPQETQYF. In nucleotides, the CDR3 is TGTGCCAGCAGCTTGGGGTTCGGACCCCAAGAGACCCAGTACTTC.

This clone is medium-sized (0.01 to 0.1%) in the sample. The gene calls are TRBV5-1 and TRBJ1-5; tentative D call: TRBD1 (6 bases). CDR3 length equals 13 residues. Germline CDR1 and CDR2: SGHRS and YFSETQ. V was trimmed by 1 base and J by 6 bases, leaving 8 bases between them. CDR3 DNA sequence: TGCGCCAGCAGCTTGTTCAGGGGTCAGCCCCAGCATTTT. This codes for CASSLFRGQPQHF.

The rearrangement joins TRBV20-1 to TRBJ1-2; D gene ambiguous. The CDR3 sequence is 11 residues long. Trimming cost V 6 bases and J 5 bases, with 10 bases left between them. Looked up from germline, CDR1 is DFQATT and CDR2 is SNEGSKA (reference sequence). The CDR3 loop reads CSAPDPYGYTF. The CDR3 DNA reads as TGCAGTGCCCCTGACCCATATGGCTACACCTTC.

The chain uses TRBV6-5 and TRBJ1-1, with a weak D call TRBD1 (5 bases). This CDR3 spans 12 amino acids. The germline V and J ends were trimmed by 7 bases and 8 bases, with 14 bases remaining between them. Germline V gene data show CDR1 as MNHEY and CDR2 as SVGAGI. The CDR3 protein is CASTQRGSEAFF. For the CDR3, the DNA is TGTGCCAGCACTCAAAGGGGTTCAGAAGCTTTCTTT.

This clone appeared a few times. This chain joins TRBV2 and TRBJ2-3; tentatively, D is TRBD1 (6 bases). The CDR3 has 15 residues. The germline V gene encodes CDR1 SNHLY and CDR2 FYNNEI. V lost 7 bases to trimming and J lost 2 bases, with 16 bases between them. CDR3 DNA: TGTGCCAGCACCCTAAGGGGGAGTTCCACAGATACGCAGTATTTT. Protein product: CASTLRGSSTDTQYF. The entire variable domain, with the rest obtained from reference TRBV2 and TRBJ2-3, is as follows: EPEVTQTPSHQVTQMGQEVILRCVPISNHLYFYWYRQILGQKVEFLVSFYNNEISEKSEIFDDQFSVERPDGSNFTLKIRSTKLEDSAMYFCASTLRGSSTDTQYFGPGTRLTVL.

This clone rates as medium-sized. The CDR3 sequence: CASSLGGARTEAFF. In DNA, the CDR3 is TGTGCCAGCAGCTTAGGGGGGGCGCGGACTGAAGCTTTCTTT. The V gene is TRBV7-2, the J gene TRBJ1-1; a possible D gene is TRBD1 (6 bases). The germline CDR1 and CDR2 sequences are SGHTA and FQGNSA. There are 14 residues in the CDR3. Trimming took off 1 base at V and 5 bases at J, with 11 bases between the two ends.

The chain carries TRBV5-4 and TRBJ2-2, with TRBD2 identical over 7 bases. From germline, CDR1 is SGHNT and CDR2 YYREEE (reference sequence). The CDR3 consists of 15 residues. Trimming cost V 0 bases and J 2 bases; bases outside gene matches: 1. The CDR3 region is CASSLGAGNTGELFF. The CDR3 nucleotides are TGTGCCAGCAGCTTGGGAGCGGGAAACACCGGGGAGCTGTTTTTT. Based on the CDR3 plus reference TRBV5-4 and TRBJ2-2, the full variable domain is ETGVTQSPTHLIKTRGQQVTLRCSSQSGHNTVSWYQQALGQGPQFIFQYYREEENGRGNFPPRFSGLQFPNYSSELNVNALELDDSALYLCASSLGAGNTGELFFGEGSRLTVL.

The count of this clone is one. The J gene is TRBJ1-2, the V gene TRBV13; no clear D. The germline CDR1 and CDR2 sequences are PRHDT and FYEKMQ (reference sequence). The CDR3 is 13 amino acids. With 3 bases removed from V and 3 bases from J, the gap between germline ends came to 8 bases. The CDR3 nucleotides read TGTGCCAGCAGCTTCCGGGCCGACTATGGCTACACCTTC. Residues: CASSFRADYGYTF.

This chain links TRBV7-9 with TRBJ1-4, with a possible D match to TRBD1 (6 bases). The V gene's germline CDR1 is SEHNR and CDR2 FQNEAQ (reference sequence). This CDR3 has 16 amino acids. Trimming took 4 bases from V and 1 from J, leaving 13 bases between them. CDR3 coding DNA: TGTGCCAGCAGCTGGTACGGGACAAAAACTAATGAAAAACTGTTTTTT. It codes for CASSWYGTKTNEKLFF.

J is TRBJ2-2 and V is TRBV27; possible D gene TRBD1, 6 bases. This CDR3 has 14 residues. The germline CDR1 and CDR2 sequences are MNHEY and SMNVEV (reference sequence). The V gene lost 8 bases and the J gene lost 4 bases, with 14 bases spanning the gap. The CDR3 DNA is TGTGCCAGCGGTAAGACAGGATTCACCGGGGAGCTGTTTTTT. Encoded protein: CASGKTGFTGELFF.

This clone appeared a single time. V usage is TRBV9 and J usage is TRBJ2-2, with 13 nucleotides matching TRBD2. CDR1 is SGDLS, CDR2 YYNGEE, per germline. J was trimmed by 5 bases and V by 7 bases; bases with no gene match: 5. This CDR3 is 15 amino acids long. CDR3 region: CASGGGLAGTGELFF. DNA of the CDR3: TGTGCCAGCGGAGGGGGACTAGCGGGAACCGGGGAGCTGTTTTTT. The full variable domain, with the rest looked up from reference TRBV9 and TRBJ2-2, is DSGVTQTPKHLITATGQRVTLRCSPRSGDLSVYWYQQSLDQGLQFLIQYYNGEERAKGNILERFSAQQFPDLHSELNLSSLELGDSALYFCASGGGLAGTGELFFGEGSRLTVL.

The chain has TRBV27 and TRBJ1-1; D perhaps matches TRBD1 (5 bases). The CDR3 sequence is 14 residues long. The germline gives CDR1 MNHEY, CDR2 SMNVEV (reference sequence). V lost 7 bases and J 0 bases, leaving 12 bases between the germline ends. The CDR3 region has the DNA TGTGCCAGCAACAGGAACAACTTGAACACTGAAGCTTTCTTT. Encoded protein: CASNRNNLNTEAFF.

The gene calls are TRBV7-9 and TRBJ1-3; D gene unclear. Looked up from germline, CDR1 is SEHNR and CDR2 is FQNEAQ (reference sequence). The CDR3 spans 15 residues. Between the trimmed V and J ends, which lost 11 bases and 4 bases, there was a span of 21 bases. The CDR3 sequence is CALGVGLTGGNTIYF. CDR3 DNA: TGTGCCCTTGGGGTCGGGTTGACGGGAGGAAACACCATATATTTT.